This entry is about one TCR beta chain. The clone's antigen remains unknown. No base quality values were provided; no much bigger clone lies one nucleotide off. The data belong to a study of cytomegalovirus exposure and HLA in healthy donors (dated by TCRdb to 2016 to 2017). Regarding the study in general: In an earlier analysis of 550 to 750 of the donors, about 260 Gb of sequence data and some 100 million unique TCR beta sequences from roughly 190 million T cells were reported. Approximately 300 gigabases of sequencing data and around 85 million unique TCR sequences made up an early release that covered several hundred HLA-typed donors. The genetic ancestry cluster associated with self-reported Caucasian donors included 81% of the 350 to 500 genotyped donors. The study was designed to test whether signatures of past pathogen exposure could be identified by cataloging public T cell receptors. The study used immunosequencing to profile the T cell repertoires of several hundred subjects and linked those repertoires to cytomegalovirus serostatus. In addition to the first cohort of 500 to 850 subjects, a separate validation cohort of over 90 different subjects was used. High-throughput TCR immunosequencing, statistical association of individual TCRs with disease status, and machine learning were combined to predict cytomegalovirus infection status. In a later analysis, previously published TCR beta repertoires from hundreds of donors were re-analyzed and high-resolution HLA genotyping was added so that TCR occurrence patterns could be studied. The later analysis used no new phenotypic data to find candidate immune exposures, relying instead on TCR beta sequences and their occurrence across donors. In an earlier analysis of 500 to 650 of the donors, high-throughput TCR beta sequencing was used to judge whether each TCR beta V gene segment behaved as functional or pseudogenic. Alongside the repertoire data, information on donor age, sex, ethnicity and CMV serostatus was compiled. A later genetic analysis used genome-wide SNP genotypes for about three fifths of the 666 donors, treating that subset as a discovery cohort. Every repertoire in the discovery cohort had been generated on one and the same sequencing platform. HLA typing covered class I and class II loci at four-digit resolution. Typing coverage varied by locus: about 629-630 donors for A, B, C, DRB1 and DQB1; around 560 for DQA1; some 610 for DPA1; 450 to 480 for DPB1. Roughly five DR-DQ haplotypes were treated as single units for association and clustering because of strong linkage in the cohort. On average, over 200,000 unique TCR beta nucleotide sequences were sequenced per donor among 398 genotyped donors of the cohort, with approximately 18% of those sequences being non-productive.

Libraries were prepared through the immunoSEQ multiplex PCR assay. The multiplex PCR relied on a mix of 60 forward primers for TCR Vbeta segments and 13 reverse primers for TCR Jbeta segments. Amplification of the CDR3 region of rearranged TCR beta genes was performed with a multiplex PCR assay on genomic DNA. The Illumina HiSeq System was used to sequence the amplified TCR beta libraries as 87-base-pair reads. On the study's bioinformatics: A later analysis tallied around 82 million unique TCR beta chains across the 666 repertoires, and around 10 million of those chains were shared by two or more donors. A nearest-neighbor algorithm error-corrected the raw reads and collapsed the reads into unique sequences, merging closely related sequences to remove PCR and sequencing errors. V, D and J gene segments were assigned by aligning CDR3 sequences to IMGT reference sequences. For a sequence to be retained, at least a six-nucleotide match to both a V gene segment and a J gene segment was required. Rearrangements were called productive when the CDR3 lacked stop codons and stayed in frame with V and J; all others were non-productive. CDR3 was defined according to IMGT convention as the region running from the second conserved V-encoded cysteine to the conserved J-encoded phenylalanine. The earlier analysis of some 580 of the donors excluded any sequence lacking an unambiguous match to a single V gene segment. An earlier analysis of 450 to 650 of the donors called V segments functional above 56.7% productive rearrangements and segregating when the between-donor standard deviation exceeded 5%. A statistical classification framework was developed to diagnose cytomegalovirus status using the catalog of TCR beta chain sequences. In a later analysis, V and J genes were assigned by comparing TCR nucleotide sequences against IMGT/GENE-DB human TR gene sequences. Using the TCRdist pipeline, a later analysis assigned CDR3 sequences along with most-parsimonious VDJ recombination scenarios. In a later analysis, each TCR beta chain was defined by its CDR3 amino acid sequence together with its V-gene family, and reads without a unique V-gene family were excluded. A later analysis removed over 500 highly shared, low-generation-probability nucleotide sequences to deal with suspected cross-contamination and a sequencing artifact. For each public chain, a later analysis derived a clonal expansion index from normalized ranks of inferred template counts within each repertoire. Generation probabilities in a later analysis came from a VDJ recombination model fitted to out-of-frame rearrangements, and those results were checked against IGoR. In a later analysis, TCR-TCR, TCR-HLA and TCR-CMV co-occurrence was scored with hypergeometric tests, and a repertoire-size bias correction was applied to TCR pairs. In a later analysis, false discovery rates were estimated by permuting HLA or CMV assignments 20 times. In a later analysis, co-occurring TCRs were grouped with DBSCAN, and TCRdist sequence similarity was added when clustering was performed within HLA-allele-positive subsets. Repertoires with fewer than 30,000 or more than 120,000 public chains were left out of co-occurrence clustering, as were five repertoires with anomalous nucleotide sharing. TCRdb's version of the immuneACCESS table is confined to in-frame rearrangements and falls short of the full clone set. An unresolved V gene accounts for under half of the shortfall where checked; the remainder is of unknown origin. That table is the source of V, J and clone size, and D and trimming were worked out from the DNA. Counted in this sample were fewer than 120,000 clones; more than 65% of them appeared once. The leading ten clones occupy 10% to 15% of the sample.

The cohort was made up of 500 to 800 healthy bone marrow donors. At the time of sampling, all cohort members were nominally healthy, though unrecorded immune exposures were likely present. The donor tested CMV seropositive, placing the donor among the 250 to 350 seropositive members of the cohort. Each donor provided a peripheral blood sample, and peripheral blood mononuclear cells were used for TCR beta sequencing. Genomic DNA extraction from the blood cell samples was performed with the Qiagen DNeasy Blood Extraction Kit. The CDR3 goes from the cysteine to the phenylalanine over 14 residues. Here the CDR3 DNA is all that survives: 42 bases in frame from base 1. CDR1 and CDR2, per the germline V gene (reference sequence), are SSHAT and FNYEAQ. V ends up 4 bases short and J 6 bases short, with an unmatched junction base count of 7. Findings and caveats that apply to the study as a whole: Presence/absence analyses assumed roughly uniform sequencing depth across donors, an assumption that may not hold. In an earlier analysis of some 540 of the donors, most TCR beta V segments appeared in productive rearrangements about 87% or about 30% of the time, broadly matching IMGT annotations. Because counts were too low, seventeen rarely observed V segments, including chromosome 9 orphons, were left out of the earlier analysis of a few hundred of the donors. In a later analysis, TCR association rates were found to vary across HLA loci, with the most associated TCRs seen for DRB1 alleles and the fewest for HLA-C alleles. According to a later analysis, parvovirus B19, influenza, CMV and Epstein-Barr virus appeared linked to several top co-occurrence clusters. Compared with the roughly 700-donor mean, donors in an Asian-associated ancestry cluster had fewer N-insertions in productive TCRs, according to a later genetic analysis. A further reported finding was that TCR beta sequences accurately predicted the HLA-A and HLA-B alleles for most subjects in the first cohort. A later analysis found that most CMV-associated TCR beta chains appeared HLA-restricted, with HLA associations seemingly driven largely by CMV exposure. At a false discovery rate of 0.05, a later analysis linked under 20,000 TCR beta sequences to specific HLA alleles. The study gave a list of about 160 TCR beta chains associated with cytomegalovirus. Assigning TCR associations to individual alleles was difficult when HLA alleles, especially DR and DQ, strongly co-occurred. It was suggested by the authors that the approach could potentially be generalized to other disease states and immunological phenotypes. Because HLA typing was unavailable for some donors at each locus, only the typed subset was used in association tests. In vitro tests confirmed that a few of the cytomegalovirus-associated TCR beta chains recognize cytomegalovirus antigens. In this cohort, only TCR beta chains were sequenced, and detectable features were limited by the absence of alpha or paired-chain data. The classifier was reported to diagnose cytomegalovirus status with high specificity and sensitivity in both the original and validation cohorts. Compared with equally common non-associated chains, HLA-associated TCR beta chains in a later analysis were more clonally expanded and had lower generation probabilities. While some public TCRs were present in many individuals, most TCR sequences turned up only very rarely across donors. The 87-base-pair reads could not distinguish some IMGT-functional V segments, including TRBV6-2 and TRBV6-3, so those segments were excluded. Correlated functional status among segregating V segments might be attributable to linkage disequilibrium, but an unknown experimental factor could not be ruled out. CMV serostatus was the only immune exposure information available for the cohort. A cluster of highly shared sequence variants was judged likely to be a technical artifact of the sequencing pipeline. In a later genetic analysis, a missense DCLRE1C variant was associated with V-gene and J-gene trimming of TCR beta chains, and the association was replicated in an independent cohort.

This receptor was taken from a man aged 25 to 40 in good health and CMV-seropositive. Sequencing was performed on PBMCs. This receptor chain uses TRBV7-7 and TRBJ2-7, with 9 junctional bases fitting TRBD1. The bases read TGTGCCAGCAGCTCCGGGACAGGGATGGGCGAGCAGTACTTC. This is translated as CASSSGTGMGEQYF.